These 7 T cell receptor beta chains were all obtained from the same sample, sequenced in a study of CXCR3-negative and CXCR3-positive naive CD8 T cells. Findings and caveats of the study: CXCR3-positive naive cells had more hydrophobic TRB CDR3s than CXCR3-negative naive cells.

The antigens of these receptors remain unknown. The method, 5' RACE with UMI labels, was used to prepare the TRB cDNA libraries. TCRdb reprocessed the 5' RACE reads and reports one entry per CDR3 protein, with no DNA. There are nearly 110,000 distinct CDR3 sequences in the sample, with roughly 0.38% held by the top ten. The sample comprised naive CXCR3+ CD8+ T cells from blood. Subset given: CD45RO-CCR7+CD27+CD95- naive CD8+ T cells expressing CXCR3 (TNR3+). These receptors originate from a human donor in good health. Some clones in this sample may be carry-over from other donors' samples.

The rearrangement joins TRBV12-3 or TRBV12-4 to TRBJ2-1; TCRdb lists TRBD1, though no DNA is available to test this call. CDR3 length equals 13 residues. The CDR3 region is CAVLRTDDNEQFF.

The rearrangement joins TRBV27 to TRBJ1-5; TCRdb proposes TRBD1, but this gene call is untestable without DNA. Per the germline V gene, CDR1 is MNHEY and CDR2 is SMNVEV (reference sequence). This CDR3 comprises 16 residues. CDR3 residues: CASSLRGGQGHQPQHF.

The chain combines TRBV25-1 with TRBJ2-3; TCRdb selects TRBD2, and the lack of DNA leaves this call unchecked. Per germline, CDR1 MGHDK and CDR2 SYGVNS. There are 16 residues in the CDR3. Here the CDR3 reads CASSESGLAGADTQYF.

The J gene is TRBJ2-1, the V gene TRBV5-5; TCRdb returns TRBD2, unconfirmable since there is no DNA. The CDR3 is made up of 15 amino acids. The germline gives CDR1 SGHKS, CDR2 YYEKEE (reference sequence). This chain's CDR3 is CASSPGTSGFNEQFF. Together with reference TRBV5-5 and TRBJ2-1, the CDR3 gives the full variable domain: DAGVTQSPTHLIKTRGQQVTLRCSPISGHKSVSWYQQVLGQGPQFIFQYYEKEERGRGNFPDRFSARQFPNYSSELNVNALLLGDSALYLCASSPGTSGFNEQFFGPGTRLTVL.

This chain links TRBV7-9 with TRBJ1-2; TCRdb reports TRBD1, a call that lacks DNA to check it against. The CDR3 runs to 17 residues. In germline, CDR1 is SEHNR, CDR2 FQNEAQ (reference sequence). The CDR3 loop is CASSPLPDGNPNYGYTF. The whole variable domain, filled in from reference TRBV7-9 and TRBJ1-2, reads DTGVSQNPRHKITKRGQNVTFRCDPISEHNRLYWYRQTLGQGPEFLTYFQNEAQLEKSRLLSDRFSAERPKGSFSTLEIQRTEQGDSAMYLCASSPLPDGNPNYGYTFGSGTRLTVV.

The chain couples TRBV12-3 or TRBV12-4 to TRBJ1-4; TCRdb names TRBD1, which stays unverified in the absence of DNA. The CDR3 covers 14 residues. The CDR3 loop is CASSHRDFNEKLFF.

The V gene is TRBV5-6, the J gene TRBJ2-7. CDR3 size: 11 residues. From germline, CDR1 is SGHDT and CDR2 YYEEEE. This chain's CDR3 is CASSFGGEQYF.